This entry features one TCR beta chain sequence. What it binds is unknown. The V gene end was trimmed by 1 base and the J gene end by 6 bases; junction bases not matched to a gene: 5. From germline, CDR1 is SGHDT and CDR2 YYEEEE. This CDR3 is built from 14 residues. The data originate from a study of cytomegalovirus exposure and HLA in healthy donors. PCR was performed using 60 Vbeta and 13 Jbeta primers. Some clones are missing from TCRdb's copy, which holds only in-frame ones; the method was immunoSEQ multiplex PCR. The data hold 150,000 to 200,000 clones, with 80% observed a single time. Whole-study results and caveats: The authors enumerated around 150 TCR beta chains as linked to cytomegalovirus.

The sequence derives from a girl aged 10 to 17 in good health and CMV-seropositive. Sample: PBMCs. The V and J genes are TRBV5-6 and TRBJ2-7; 9 bases align to TRBD2. CDR3 bases: TGTGCCAGCAGCTTGTTTGCGGGAGGGCCCGAGCAGTACTTC. This translates into CASSLFAGGPEQYF.